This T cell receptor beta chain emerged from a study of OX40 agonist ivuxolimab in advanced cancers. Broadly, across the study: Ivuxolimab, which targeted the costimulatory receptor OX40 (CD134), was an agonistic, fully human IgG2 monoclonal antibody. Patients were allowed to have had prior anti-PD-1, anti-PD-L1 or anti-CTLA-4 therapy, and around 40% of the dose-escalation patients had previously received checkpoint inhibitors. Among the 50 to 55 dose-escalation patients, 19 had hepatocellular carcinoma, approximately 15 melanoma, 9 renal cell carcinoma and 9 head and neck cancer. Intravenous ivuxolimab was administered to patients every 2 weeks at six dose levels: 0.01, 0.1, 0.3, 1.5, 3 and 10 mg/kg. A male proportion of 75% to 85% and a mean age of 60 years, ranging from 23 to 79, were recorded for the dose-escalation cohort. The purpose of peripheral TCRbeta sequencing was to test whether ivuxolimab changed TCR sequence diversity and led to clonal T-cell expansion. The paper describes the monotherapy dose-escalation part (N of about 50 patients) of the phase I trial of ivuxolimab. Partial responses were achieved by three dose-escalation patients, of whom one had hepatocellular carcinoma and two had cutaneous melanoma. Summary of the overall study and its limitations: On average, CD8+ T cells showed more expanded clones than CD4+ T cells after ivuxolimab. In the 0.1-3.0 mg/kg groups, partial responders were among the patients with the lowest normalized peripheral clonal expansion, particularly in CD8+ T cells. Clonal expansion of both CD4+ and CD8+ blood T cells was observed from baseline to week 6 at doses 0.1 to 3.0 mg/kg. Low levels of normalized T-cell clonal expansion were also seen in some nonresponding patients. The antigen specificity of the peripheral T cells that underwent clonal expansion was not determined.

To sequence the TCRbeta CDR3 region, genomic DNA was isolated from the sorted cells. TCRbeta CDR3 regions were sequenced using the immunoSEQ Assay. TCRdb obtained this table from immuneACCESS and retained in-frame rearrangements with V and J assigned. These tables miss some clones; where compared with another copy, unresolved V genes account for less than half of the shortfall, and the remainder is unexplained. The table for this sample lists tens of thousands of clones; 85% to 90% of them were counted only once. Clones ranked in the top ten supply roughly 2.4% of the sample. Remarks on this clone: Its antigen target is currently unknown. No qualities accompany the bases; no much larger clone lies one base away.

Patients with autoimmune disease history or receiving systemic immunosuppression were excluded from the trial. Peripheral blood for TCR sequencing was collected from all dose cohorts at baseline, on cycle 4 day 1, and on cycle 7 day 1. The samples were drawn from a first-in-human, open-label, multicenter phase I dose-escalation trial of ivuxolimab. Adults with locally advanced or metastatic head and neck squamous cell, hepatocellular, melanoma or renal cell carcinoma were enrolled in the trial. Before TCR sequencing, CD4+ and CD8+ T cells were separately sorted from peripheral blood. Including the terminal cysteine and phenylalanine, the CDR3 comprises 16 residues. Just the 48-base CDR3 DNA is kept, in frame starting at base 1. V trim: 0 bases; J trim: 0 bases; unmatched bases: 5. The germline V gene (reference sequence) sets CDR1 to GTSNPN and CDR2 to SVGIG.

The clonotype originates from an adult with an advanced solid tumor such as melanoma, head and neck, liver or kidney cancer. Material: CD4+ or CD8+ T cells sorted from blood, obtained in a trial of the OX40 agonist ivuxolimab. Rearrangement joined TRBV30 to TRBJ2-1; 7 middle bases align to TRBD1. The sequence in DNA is TGTGCCTGGAGTGTACAGGGGCTAAGCTCCTACAATGAGCAGTTCTTC. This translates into CAWSVQGLSSYNEQFF.